This T cell receptor (beta chain) was documented in a study of cytomegalovirus exposure and HLA in healthy donors (TCRdb year 2017). Concerning the study at large: An earlier analysis of 587 of the donors reported roughly 300 Gb of sequence data and around 100 million unique TCR beta sequences obtained from 150 million to 200 million T cells. An early release that covered around 590 HLA-typed donors contained about 300 gigabases of sequencing data and tens of millions of unique TCR sequences. Among the approximately 420 genotyped donors, around 81% belonged to the genetic ancestry cluster associated with self-reported Caucasian donors. The study aimed to test whether cataloging public T cell receptors could reveal signatures of past pathogen exposure. Using immunosequencing, the study profiled T cell repertoires from about 610 subjects and related those repertoires to cytomegalovirus serostatus. Along with the approximately 670-subject first cohort, a separate validation cohort of some 130 different subjects was used. High-throughput TCR immunosequencing, statistical association of individual TCRs with disease status, and machine learning were combined to predict cytomegalovirus infection status. A later analysis re-analyzed previously published TCR beta repertoires from 650 to 800 donors and added high-resolution HLA genotyping to study TCR occurrence patterns. The later analysis used no new phenotypic data to find candidate immune exposures, relying instead on TCR beta sequences and their occurrence across donors. To decide whether each TCR beta V gene segment behaved as functional or pseudogenic, an earlier analysis of 587 of the donors relied on high-throughput TCR beta sequencing. Donor age, sex, ethnicity and CMV serostatus were compiled alongside the repertoire data. A later genetic analysis took genome-wide SNP genotypes for 398 of the 666 donors and used that subset as a discovery cohort. Every discovery cohort repertoire had been produced on one sequencing platform. Both class I and class II loci were covered by HLA typing, at four-digit resolution. Typing coverage differed by locus: A, B, C, DRB1 and DQB1 were typed in roughly 620-640 donors, DQA1 in roughly 500, DPA1 in around 610, and DPB1 in 450 to 490. Five DR-DQ haplotypes were treated as single units for association and clustering because of strong linkage in the cohort. Among about 400 genotyped donors of the cohort, an average of around 250,000 unique TCR beta nucleotide sequences was sequenced per donor, of which roughly 17% were non-productive. Paper-wide results and their limitations: According to the authors, the approach could potentially be generalized to other disease states and immunological phenotypes. The cohort was sequenced for TCR beta chains only, and without alpha or paired-chain data the features that could be detected were limited. In an earlier analysis of around 600 of the donors, most TCR beta V segments appeared in productive rearrangements about 90% or about 30% of the time, broadly matching IMGT annotations. V-gene and J-gene trimming of TCR beta chains was associated with a missense DCLRE1C variant in a later genetic analysis, and the association was replicated in an independent cohort. CMV serostatus was the only immune exposure information available for the cohort. Compared with the 666-donor mean, donors in an Asian-associated ancestry cluster had fewer N-insertions in productive TCRs, according to a later genetic analysis. A further reported finding was that TCR beta sequences accurately predicted the HLA-A and HLA-B alleles for most subjects in the first cohort. In a later analysis, HLA-associated TCR beta chains showed more clonal expansion and lower generation probabilities than non-associated chains that were equally common. The study listed 150 to 200 TCR beta chains as associated with cytomegalovirus. At a false discovery rate of 0.05, a later analysis linked fewer than 20,000 TCR beta sequences to specific HLA alleles. When HLA alleles, especially DR and DQ, strongly co-occurred, TCR associations were difficult to assign to individual alleles. Because some donors lacked HLA typing at each locus, the association tests relied only on the typed subset. The presence/absence analyses assumed that sequencing depth was roughly uniform across donors, and that assumption may not be true. In vitro tests confirmed that a few of the cytomegalovirus-associated TCR beta chains recognize cytomegalovirus antigens. In a later analysis, several top co-occurrence clusters were reported to appear linked to parvovirus B19, influenza, CMV and Epstein-Barr virus. The earlier analysis of 450 to 700 of the donors excluded some 16 rarely observed V segments, including chromosome 9 orphons, because counts were too low. The classifier was reported to diagnose cytomegalovirus status with high specificity and sensitivity in both the original and validation cohorts. According to a later analysis, TCR association rates differed among HLA loci, with DRB1 alleles showing the most associated TCRs and HLA-C alleles showing the fewest. Most CMV-associated TCR beta chains appeared to be HLA-restricted in a later analysis, and the HLA associations seemed to be driven largely by CMV exposure. Most TCR sequences were observed very rarely across donors, whereas some public TCRs were present in many individuals. Correlated functional status among segregating V segments might reflect linkage disequilibrium, but an unknown experimental factor could not be ruled out. A cluster of highly shared sequence variants was judged likely to be a technical artifact of the sequencing pipeline. Some IMGT-functional V segments, including TRBV6-2 and TRBV6-3, could not be distinguished by the 87-base-pair reads and were therefore excluded.

Clipping removes 6 bases from V and 2 bases from J, with 3 as the unmatched junction base count. CDR1 and CDR2, looked up from the germline V gene, are MDHEN and SYDVKM. Measured from the cysteine to the phenylalanine, the CDR3 is 13 residues long. The only DNA kept is the CDR3, 39 bases in frame from the first base. Notes on this clone: The target of this receptor is not known. No qualities accompany the bases; no much larger clone lies one base away.

The library was prepared using the immunoSEQ multiplex PCR assay. The multiplex PCR relied on a mix of 60 forward primers for TCR Vbeta segments and 13 reverse primers for TCR Jbeta segments. Amplification of the CDR3 region of rearranged TCR beta genes was performed with a multiplex PCR assay on genomic DNA. On the Illumina HiSeq System, the amplified TCR beta libraries were sequenced as 87-base-pair reads. The published analysis was carried out like this. A later analysis tallied tens of millions of unique TCR beta chains across the 640 or so repertoires, and about 10 million of those chains were shared by two or more donors. A nearest-neighbor algorithm error-corrected the raw reads and collapsed the reads into unique sequences, merging closely related sequences to remove PCR and sequencing errors. Alignment of CDR3 sequences to IMGT reference sequences was used to assign V, D and J gene segments. For a sequence to be retained, at least a six-nucleotide match to both a V gene segment and a J gene segment was required. Rearrangements were classified as productive when the CDR3 lacked stop codons and remained in frame with V and J, and all other rearrangements were classified as non-productive. CDR3 was defined according to IMGT convention as the region running from the second conserved V-encoded cysteine to the conserved J-encoded phenylalanine. In an earlier analysis of roughly 580 of the donors, sequences lacking an unambiguous match to a single V gene segment were excluded. An earlier analysis of under 750 of the donors called V segments functional above 56.7% productive rearrangements and segregating when the between-donor standard deviation exceeded 5%. To diagnose cytomegalovirus status from the catalog of TCR beta chain sequences, a statistical classification framework was built. A later analysis assigned V and J genes by comparing TCR nucleotide sequences with IMGT/GENE-DB human TR gene sequences. The TCRdist pipeline was used in a later analysis to assign CDR3 sequences and most-parsimonious VDJ recombination scenarios. A later analysis defined each TCR beta chain by its CDR3 amino acid sequence plus V-gene family, and excluded reads lacking a unique V-gene family. In a later analysis, fewer than 600 highly shared, low-generation-probability nucleotide sequences were removed to address suspected cross-contamination and a sequencing artifact. A later analysis calculated a clonal expansion index for each public chain from normalized within-repertoire ranks of inferred template counts. Generation probabilities in a later analysis came from a VDJ recombination model fitted to out-of-frame rearrangements, and those results were checked against IGoR. Hypergeometric tests were used in a later analysis to score TCR-TCR, TCR-HLA and TCR-CMV co-occurrence, with a repertoire-size bias correction applied to the TCR pairs. A later analysis estimated false discovery rates by permuting HLA or CMV assignments 20 times. In a later analysis, co-occurring TCRs were grouped using DBSCAN, and TCRdist sequence similarity was added for clustering within HLA-allele-positive subsets. Repertoires with fewer than 30,000 or more than 120,000 public chains were left out of co-occurrence clustering, as were several repertoires with anomalous nucleotide sharing. TCRdb re-hosts the immuneACCESS table, in-frame sequences only. Its copies lack some clones; in the studies checked, an unresolved V gene accounts for under half of them, and the cause for the rest is not known. V, J and clone size reflect that table, while D and trimming were determined from the DNA. This sample holds 100,000 or so clones; 60% to 80% were observed only once. 2% to 3% of the sample is in the top ten clones.

In total, just over 650 healthy bone marrow donors made up the cohort. All cohort members were sampled while nominally healthy, although unrecorded immune exposures were likely present. The donor was CMV seropositive and was included in the group of 250 to 350 seropositive cohort members. Each donor provided a peripheral blood sample, and peripheral blood mononuclear cells were used for TCR beta sequencing. The Qiagen DNeasy Blood Extraction Kit was used to extract genomic DNA from the blood cell samples. This TCR was recovered from a man between 50 and 59 years old in good health and CMV-seropositive. The sequence is built from TRBV28 and TRBJ1-2; TRBD1 aligns with 7 central bases. The sequenced sample consisted of PBMCs. The CDR3 protein sequence reads: CASRPQGNYGYTF. The nucleotide sequence reads as follows: TGTGCCAGCAGACCACAGGGGAACTATGGCTACACCTTC.